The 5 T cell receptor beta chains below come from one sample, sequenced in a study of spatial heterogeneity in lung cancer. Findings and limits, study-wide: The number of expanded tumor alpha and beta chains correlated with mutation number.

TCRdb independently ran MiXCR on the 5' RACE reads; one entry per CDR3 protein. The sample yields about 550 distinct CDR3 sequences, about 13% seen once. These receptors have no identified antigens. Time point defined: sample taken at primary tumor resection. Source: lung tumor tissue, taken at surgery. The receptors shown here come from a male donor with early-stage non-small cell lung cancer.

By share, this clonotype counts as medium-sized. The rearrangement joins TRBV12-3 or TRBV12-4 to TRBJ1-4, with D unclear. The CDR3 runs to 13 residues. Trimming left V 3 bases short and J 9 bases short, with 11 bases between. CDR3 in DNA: TGTGCCAGCAGTTTGGGGTCGTGGAAAAAACTGTTTTTT. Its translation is CASSLGSWKKLFF.

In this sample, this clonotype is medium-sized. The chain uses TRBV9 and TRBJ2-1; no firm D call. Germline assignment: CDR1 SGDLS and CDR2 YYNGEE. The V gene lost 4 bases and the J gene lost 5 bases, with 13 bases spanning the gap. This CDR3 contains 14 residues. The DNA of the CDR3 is TGTGCCAGCAGCTACCGAACTGGAGACAATGAGCAGTTCTTC. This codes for CASSYRTGDNEQFF.

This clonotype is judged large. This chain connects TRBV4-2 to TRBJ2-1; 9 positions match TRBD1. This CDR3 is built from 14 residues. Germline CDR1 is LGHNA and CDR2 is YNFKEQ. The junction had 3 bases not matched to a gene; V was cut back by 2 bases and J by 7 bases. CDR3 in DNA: TGTGCCAGCAGCCAAACAGGGACAGGGAATGAGCAGTTCTTC. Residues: CASSQTGTGNEQFF.

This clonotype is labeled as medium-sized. The CDR3 DNA follows: TGCAGCGTTGAAGGGGGGACTAGCGGCACAGATACGCAGTATTTT. Its translation: CSVEGGTSGTDTQYF. This rearrangement joins TRBV29-1 to TRBJ2-3, with 10 positions matching TRBD2. Unmatched junction bases numbered 2, after V lost 1 base and J lost 1 base. Germline V gene sequence: CDR1 SQVTM, CDR2 ANQGSEA. CDR3 length: 15 amino acids.

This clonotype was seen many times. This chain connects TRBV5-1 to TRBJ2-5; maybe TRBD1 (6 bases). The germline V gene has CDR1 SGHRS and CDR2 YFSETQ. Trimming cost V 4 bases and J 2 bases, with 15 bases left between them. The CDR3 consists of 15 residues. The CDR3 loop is CASSPSGDEQETQYF. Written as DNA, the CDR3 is TGCGCCAGCAGCCCCTCAGGGGATGAGCAAGAGACCCAGTACTTC.